This T cell receptor beta chain emerged from a study of early T cells in non-severe SARS-CoV-2 infection. Study in general: Alpha and beta chains were unpaired, from unsorted whole-blood bulk RNA. Whole-study findings and limits: Matching against VDJdb likely underestimated virus-specific expansions, favoring anti-spike CD8.

The TCR library protocol attached unique molecular identifiers to the individual cDNA molecules. TCRdb re-called the 5' RACE reads through MiXCR, storing one row per CDR3 protein. The sample contains 74,000 or so distinct CDR3 sequences, about 13% of which appear only once. This CDR3 contains 16 residues. The germline V gene has CDR1 KGHSH and CDR2 LQKENI. Remarks on this clonotype: Antigen unknown. Given a much more abundant clone one base away, this may be a read error.

This receptor was obtained from an adult who was a healthcare worker with PCR-confirmed SARS-CoV-2 infection or an uninfected control (not recorded which). The specimen sequenced was whole blood. V usage is TRBV18 and J usage is TRBJ2-1; 8 nucleotides align to TRBD2. The CDR3 region is CASSPGTAGAYKEQFF. DNA for the CDR3: TGTGCCAGCTCACCAGGTACAGCGGGAGCATACAAAGAGCAGTTCTTC.